This T cell receptor (beta chain) was sequenced during a study of control samples from healthy donors and cancer patients. The CDR3 has 14 residues. From germline, CDR1 is SGHTA and CDR2 FQGNSA. V was clipped by 5 bases and J by 6 bases, with 15 bases between them. Assay: immunoSEQ multiplex PCR; the TCRdb copy retains only in-frame clones and omits some. The sample holds roughly 69,000 clones, approximately 89% seen once. The sequenced material came from PBMCs. The rearrangement joins TRBV7-2 to TRBJ2-3, with unresolved D. The TCR was taken from a woman aged 45 to 65 with head and neck cancer. Here the CDR3 DNA reads TGTGCCAGCAGCCCCCGCCCCCCCCCGGATACGCAGTATTTT. Protein: CASSPRPPPDTQYF.